This T cell receptor (beta chain) was observed in a study of post-analysis software for immune sequencing data. Study-level points and caveats: In patients, five or six TRBV segments were more frequent than in controls, with TRBV5-6, TRBV5-1 and TRBV20-1 among them.

The TCR beta cDNA libraries contained unique molecular identifiers. TCRdb re-called the PCR reads through MiXCR, storing one row per CDR3 protein. The data hold roughly 800,000 distinct CDR3 sequences, with under 70% observed a single time. V was trimmed by 0 bases and J by 8 bases, leaving 17 bases between them. In germline, CDR1 is GTSNPN, CDR2 SVGIG (reference sequence). The CDR3 extends over 15 amino acids. As for this clonotype: The antigen is not known.

The chain employs TRBV30 and TRBJ2-1; unclear D gene. The receptor's source is a girl aged 10 to 17 with multiple sclerosis. The sample consisted of blood. The CDR3 here is CAWSVPAAVWYEQFF. DNA of the CDR3: TGTGCCTGGAGTGTACCCGCGGCCGTTTGGTATGAGCAGTTCTTC.